This TCR beta chain was recorded in a study of identical twins. V lost 6 bases and J lost 12; bases outside the gene matches: 4. The CDR3 contains 13 residues. CDR1 and CDR2 (germline): MDHEN, SYDVKM. After template switching added a universal primer site, the resulting cDNA carried unique molecular identifiers. MiXCR, applied by TCRdb to the 5' RACE reads, yields one record per CDR3 protein. The sample lists 200,000 to 250,000 distinct CDR3 sequences; around 8% were seen once. This clonotype has only a few counts. These sequences were also reported in another study, on yellow fever vaccine responses in identical twins.

The chain employs TRBV28 and TRBJ2-1; 14 positions match TRBD2. The clonotype comes from a woman under 30 in good health. Sequenced: memory (CD45RO+) T cells sorted from blood. The CDR3 region is CASRGTSGRGQFF. The CDR3 DNA is TGTGCCAGCAGGGGGACTAGCGGGAGAGGGCAGTTCTTC.